Following are 20 T cell receptor beta chains from one sample sequenced in a study of T cells in Graves' hyperthyroidism and ophthalmopathy. Authors of the study amplified TCR beta CDR3 regions from RNA transcripts. HTBI primers were employed in a first-round RT-PCR of the TCR CDR3. TCRdb recomputed calls from the multiplex PCR reads with MiXCR, one row per CDR3 protein. The sample includes 410,000 or so distinct CDR3 sequences, under 15% seen only once; the top ten take over 10%. Source material: blood. The receptors were sampled from a man younger than 35 with Graves' ophthalmopathy.

This clonotype showed up many times. The chain carries TRBV7-9 and TRBJ1-4; tentative D call: TRBD1 (6 bases). Germline CDR1 reads SEHNR; CDR2 reads FQNEAQ (reference sequence). Between the trimmed V and J ends, which lost 4 bases and 5 bases, there was a span of 20 bases. The CDR3 runs to 17 residues. The CDR3 DNA sequence: TGTGCCAGCAGCTCGACCAAGCGGACAGCCGGGAATGAAAAACTGTTTTTT. As protein: CASSSTKRTAGNEKLFF. Based on the CDR3 plus reference TRBV7-9 and TRBJ1-4, the full variable domain is DTGVSQNPRHKITKRGQNVTFRCDPISEHNRLYWYRQTLGQGPEFLTYFQNEAQLEKSRLLSDRFSAERPKGSFSTLEIQRTEQGDSAMYLCASSSTKRTAGNEKLFFGSGTQLSVL.

This clonotype showed up just once. This sequence joins TRBV7-9 and TRBJ1-5; possible D gene TRBD1, 5 bases. CDR3 size: 14 residues. From germline, CDR1 is SEHNR and CDR2 FQNEAQ (reference sequence). CDR3 loop: CTTSRGRGNQPQHF. The CDR3 nucleotides read TGTACCACCTCTAGAGGCAGGGGCAATCAGCCCCAGCATTTT.

The table lists this clonotype with many counts. The J gene is TRBJ2-5, the V gene TRBV12-3 or TRBV12-4, with D possibly being TRBD1 (6 bases). The CDR3 has 17 amino acids. With 2 bases removed from V and 1 base from J, the gap between germline ends came to 17 bases. Written as DNA, the CDR3 is TGTGCCAGCAGTTTAAGGGACACATCCTACCCCCAAGAGACCCAGTACTTC. Residues: CASSLRDTSYPQETQYF.

This clonotype was seen more than once but under ten times. The final CDR3 position lacks the conserved phenylalanine or tryptophan, pointing to a likely read error. V gene TRBV5-1 combines with J gene TRBJ1-1; D ambiguous. The V end was cut by 2 bases, the J end by 0 bases, with 5 bases between. Per germline, CDR1 SGHRS and CDR2 YFSETQ. CDR3 length: 13 amino acids. The CDR3 spells CASSFSMNTEAFL. The CDR3 DNA reads as TGCGCCAGCAGCTTCAGTATGAACACTGAAGCTTTCCTT.

The chain couples TRBV11-3 to TRBJ2-5, with D perhaps matching TRBD1 or TRBD2 (6 bases each). Trimming cost V 0 bases and J 2 bases, with 13 bases left between them. This CDR3 has 16 amino acids. Germline V CDR1 and CDR2: SGHNT, YENEEA. CDR3 sequence reads: CASSLDGGGPQETQYF. CDR3 bases: TGTGCCAGCAGCTTAGATGGAGGGGGACCTCAAGAGACCCAGTACTTC.

This clonotype was counted at least ten times. This chain connects TRBV12-3 or TRBV12-4 to TRBJ2-5, with 10 bases lining up with TRBD2. J lost 4 bases, V lost 5 bases, and 7 bases had no gene match. The CDR3 consists of 15 residues. DNA of the CDR3: TGTGCCAGCAGTATTAGACTAGCGGGTAGAGAGACCCAGTACTTC. Translating it yields CASSIRLAGRETQYF.

This clonotype occurred many times. The chain employs TRBV7-9 and TRBJ1-4, with D maybe TRBD1 (5 bases). V gave up 5 bases and J gave up 8 bases, with 15 bases separating them. Germline loops: CDR1 SEHNR, CDR2 FQNEAQ (reference sequence). This CDR3 has 14 residues. CDR3 nucleotides: TGTGCCAGCAGCCCACAGACGTGGGGGGAAAAACTGTTTTTT. This encodes CASSPQTWGEKLFF.

The chain's CDR3 is CASSQEGQSYEQYF. The DNA of the CDR3 is TGCGCCAGCAGCCAAGAAGGGCAGAGCTACGAGCAGTACTTC. The chain carries TRBV4-1 and TRBJ2-7; unclear D gene. From germline, CDR1 is MGHRA and CDR2 YSYEKL. The CDR3 spans 14 residues. V shed 0 bases and J shed 3 bases, with 9 bases lying between them.

This clonotype was observed a handful of times. The rearrangement uses TRBV29-1 and TRBJ2-1; D ambiguous. CDR1 is SQVTM and CDR2 is ANQGSEA in the germline V gene. The CDR3 spans 14 residues. Trimming removed 4 bases at V and 5 bases at J, with 15 bases between. CDR3 DNA: TGCAGCGTTGGACTGTATCGTCTAAACAATGAGCAGTTCTTC. Its translation is CSVGLYRLNNEQFF.

This clonotype was observed a few times. J is TRBJ2-7 and V is TRBV7-2; the D is unclear. The CDR3 has 15 residues. CDR1 is SGHTA and CDR2 is FQGNSA in the germline V gene. The ends were cut back, 5 bases at V and 0 bases at J, with 14 bases in the middle. CDR3 protein: CASSLSPAVSYEQYF. CDR3 coding DNA: TGTGCCAGCAGCCTCTCACCGGCAGTCTCCTACGAGCAGTACTTC. The complete variable domain, with remaining parts taken from reference TRBV7-2 and TRBJ2-7, reads GAGVSQSPSNKVTEKGKDVELRCDPISGHTALYWYRQSLGQGLEFLIYFQGNSAPDKSGLPSDRFSAERTGGSVSTLTIQRTQQEDSAVYLCASSLSPAVSYEQYFGPGTRLTVT.

With respect to this clonotype: Given a much more abundant clone one base away, this may be a read error. The chain combines TRBV6-1 with TRBJ1-3; no firm D call. The germline CDR1 and CDR2 sequences are MNHNS and SASEGT. V lost 7 bases, J lost 0 bases, and 4 bases lay in between. The CDR3 sequence is 12 residues long. The CDR3 here is CASTASGNTIYF. The CDR3 region has the DNA TGTGCCAGCACAGCCTCTGGAAACACCATATATTTT.

This clonotype was picked up many times. V usage is TRBV9 and J usage is TRBJ2-1, with a tentative D call TRBD1 (5 bases). V lost 0 bases and J lost 6, with 13 bases in between. CDR1 and CDR2 (germline): SGDLS, YYNGEE. The CDR3 spans 15 residues. The CDR3 nucleotides read TGTGCCAGCAGCGTAGACGTTGGGGCGCGCAATGAGCAGTTCTTC. This encodes CASSVDVGARNEQFF.

The sample holds many counts of this clonotype. The rearrangement joins TRBV18 to TRBJ1-5, with D possibly being TRBD1 (6 bases). In germline, CDR1 is KGHSH, CDR2 LQKENI. Trimming took 3 bases from V and 7 from J, leaving 10 bases between them. CDR3 size: 13 residues. DNA of the CDR3: TGTGCCAGCTCACCTCAGGGGCGACAGCCCCAGCATTTT. It is translated as CASSPQGRQPQHF. Together with reference TRBV18 and TRBJ1-5, the CDR3 gives the full variable domain: NAGVMQNPRHLVRRRGQEARLRCSPMKGHSHVYWYRQLPEEGLKFMVYLQKENIIDESGMPKERFSAEFPKEGPSILRIQQVVRGDSAAYFCASSPQGRQPQHFGDGTRLSIL.

Many counts were recorded for this clonotype. The genes are TRBV12-3 or TRBV12-4 and TRBJ2-1; tentatively, D is TRBD1 (6 bases). Trimming left V 2 bases short and J 8 bases short, with 10 bases between. There are 13 residues in the CDR3. The CDR3 region is CASSLSRGDEQFF. Written as DNA, the CDR3 is TGTGCCAGCAGTTTATCCAGGGGCGATGAGCAGTTCTTC.

This clonotype was detected many times. V gene TRBV12-3 or TRBV12-4 combines with J gene TRBJ2-1, with 14 nucleotides matching TRBD2. This CDR3 contains 15 residues. V trimming: 4 bases; J trimming: 8 bases; junction bases outside the gene matches: 4. The CDR3 loop reads CASSWTSGRYHEQFF. CDR3 nucleotide sequence: TGTGCCAGCAGTTGGACTAGCGGGAGGTACCATGAGCAGTTCTTC.

This clonotype was recorded at least ten times. The genes are TRBV3-1 and TRBJ1-2; 12 bases fit TRBD1. V shed 4 bases, J shed 4 bases, and the junction held 10 bases outside the gene matches. The germline CDR1 and CDR2 sequences are LGHDT and YNNKEL (reference sequence). The CDR3 totals 17 residues. CDR3 coding DNA: TGTGCCAGCAGCCTGCGCCGGGACAGGGGGCTTAGCTATGGCTACACCTTC. Protein: CASSLRRDRGLSYGYTF.

The chain is built from TRBV11-2 and TRBJ2-1; 13 bases match TRBD2. Germline V gives CDR1 SGHAT, CDR2 FQNNGV. V was pared by 8 bases and J by 6 bases, with 4 bases of the junction left unmatched. The CDR3 has 14 amino acids. DNA of the CDR3: TGTGCCAGCGGACTAGCGGGAGAGAGCAATGAGCAGTTCTTC. It yields the protein CASGLAGESNEQFF.

This clonotype has more than one count but fewer than ten. The genes are TRBV9 and TRBJ1-2, with TRBD1 identical over 8 bases. The CDR3 is 16 residues long. Germline V gene lookup returns CDR1 SGDLS and CDR2 YYNGEE. J lost 4 bases, V lost 0 bases, and 8 bases had no gene match. This CDR3 reads CASSVDLGRGLYGYTF. The CDR3 DNA sequence: TGTGCCAGCAGCGTAGATCTTGGCAGGGGGCTCTATGGCTACACCTTC.

In the case of this clonotype: A read error may produce the germline difference seen at one junction end. V usage is TRBV6-5 and J usage is TRBJ1-1; no clear D gene. Germline V gene data show CDR1 as MNHEY and CDR2 as SVGAGI. The CDR3 is made up of 13 amino acids. The CDR3 is CANSYSQATEAFF. For the CDR3, the DNA is TGTGCCAACAGTTACTCTCAGGCCACTGAAGCTTTCTTT.

This clonotype was seen only a few times. CDR3 nucleotides: TGTGCCACCAGTGGGACCACCACAGATACGCAGTATTTT. It specifies CATSGTTTDTQYF. This chain joins TRBV24-1 and TRBJ2-3; no firm D call. CDR3 length equals 13 residues. Germline lookup yields CDR1 KGHDR and CDR2 SFDVKD. Between the trimmed V and J ends, which lost 5 bases and 2 bases, there was a span of 7 bases.